What follows are 5 T cell receptor beta chains derived from one specimen sequenced in a study of response to subunit inactivated influenza vaccine. TCRdb reprocessed the RT-PCR reads via MiXCR and lists one record per CDR3 protein. Of a few hundred thousand distinct CDR3 sequences listed, 12% to 15% were seen once; the top ten hold around 10%. Sequencing used PBMCs from blood, obtained 12 days after vaccination. These receptors were obtained from a man between 45 and 60 years old who received an inactivated influenza vaccine.

This rearrangement joins TRBV11-2 to TRBJ2-3; TRBD2 might be the D (6 bases). The CDR3 is 15 amino acids. Trimming took 1 base from V and 4 from J, leaving 12 bases between them. Germline V CDR1 and CDR2: SGHAT, FQNNGV. The CDR3 spells CASSLGTSFADTQYF. CDR3 in DNA: TGTGCCAGCAGCTTAGGTACTAGCTTCGCAGATACGCAGTATTTT.

This clonotype was recorded at least ten times. The J gene is TRBJ2-4, the V gene TRBV19; 8 bases align to TRBD1. V was clipped by 5 bases and J by 1 base; unmatched bases: 7. Per germline, CDR1 LNHDA and CDR2 SQIVND (reference sequence). This CDR3 region has 16 residues. The CDR3 region is CASSSWTGLAKNIQYF. DNA for the CDR3: TGTGCCAGTAGTTCGTGGACAGGGTTGGCCAAAAACATTCAGTACTTC. The whole variable domain, remainder taken from reference TRBV19 and TRBJ2-4, is DGGITQSPKYLFRKEGQNVTLSCEQNLNHDAMYWYRQDPGQGLRLIYYSQIVNDFQKGDIAEGYSVSREKKESFPLTVTSAQKNPTAFYLCASSSWTGLAKNIQYFGAGTRLSVL.

The J gene is TRBJ1-5, the V gene TRBV2; possible D gene TRBD1, 5 bases. The CDR3 extends over 16 amino acids. V was clipped by 2 bases and J by 2 bases, with 13 bases between them. CDR1 SNHLY and CDR2 FYNNEI come from the germline V gene. CDR3 residues: CASSELGLSGNQPQHF. CDR3 DNA sequence: TGTGCCAGCAGTGAATTGGGGCTTTCGGGCAATCAGCCCCAGCATTTT. The variable domain in full, with the rest retrieved from reference TRBV2 and TRBJ1-5, is EPEVTQTPSHQVTQMGQEVILRCVPISNHLYFYWYRQILGQKVEFLVSFYNNEISEKSEIFDDQFSVERPDGSNFTLKIRSTKLEDSAMYFCASSELGLSGNQPQHFGDGTRLSIL.

This clonotype was seen a few times. This rearrangement joins TRBV3-1 to TRBJ2-3, with 12 bases fitting TRBD1. V lost 4 bases and J lost 5; bases outside the gene matches: 10. CDR1 is LGHDT, CDR2 YNNKEL, per germline (reference sequence). The CDR3 spans 17 residues. CDR3 in amino acids: CASSLNPGTGGRDTQYF. In nucleotides, the CDR3 is TGTGCCAGCAGCCTCAACCCCGGGACAGGGGGCAGAGATACGCAGTATTTT.

This clonotype occurred a few times. The V gene is TRBV20-1, the J gene TRBJ2-1; TRBD1 aligns across 7 bases. Looked up from germline, CDR1 is DFQATT and CDR2 is SNEGSKA (reference sequence). The CDR3 runs 16 residues. The V and J ends lost 6 bases and 4 bases, in that order; junction bases with no gene match: 15. The DNA of the CDR3 is TGCAGTGCCCGAACTTCCGGGACAGAGGGTTACAATGAGCAGTTCTTC. Translation gives CSARTSGTEGYNEQFF.